The present entry profiles one T cell receptor beta chain with its context. No antigen is known for it. Reverse transcribing all isolated RNA meant expressed TCRB transcripts were sequenced. Here immunoSEQ multiplex PCR was the method, and the copy in TCRdb shows in-frame clones only, minus some. The sample has under 300,000 clones; around 25% are singletons. The data belong to a study of beta chain features in type 1 diabetes. Across the study: Patients and healthy donors were similar in age, gender and cell yields. Study-wide findings and caveats: Type 1 diabetes patients had moderately but significantly shorter TCRB CDR3s in all four CD4+ subsets. Patients and controls would be equally affected if PCR favored shorter templates.

Per the germline V gene, CDR1 is SGHRS and CDR2 is YFSETQ. Trimming took off 3 bases at V and 0 bases at J, with 9 bases between the two ends. The CDR3 is 14 amino acids. This receptor was taken from a woman aged 25 to 45 with type 1 diabetes. The chain links TRBV5-1 to TRBJ1-1, with D unclear. Sequencing was carried out using naive CD4+ T cells from blood. The CDR3 loop is CASSYQAMNTEAFF. The CDR3 region has the DNA TGCGCCAGCAGCTACCAAGCCATGAACACTGAAGCTTTCTTT.